These T cell receptor beta chains were read from a single sample in a study of blood T cell repertoires in COVID-19. Sequencing was performed with immunoSEQ multiplex PCR; in TCRdb, only in-frame clones are kept and a portion is missing. This table has 130,000 to 150,000 clones, around 84% appearing once. Sequenced material: PBMCs or T cells enriched from blood (not recorded which). Receptors were obtained from a woman aged 45-59 years who had been exposed to COVID-19. CDR3s include the opening cysteine and the closing phenylalanine or tryptophan. D genes are given only for firm matches. Clone size is given for some rows only: seen once, a few or many times, or a class if the clone is expanded.

abundance: -
v_gene: TRBV19
d_gene: -
j_gene: TRBJ1-5
CDR3nt: TGTGCCAGTAGTATAGGTGGACAGTTCAATCAGCCCCAGCATTTT
CDR3aa: CASSIGGQFNQPQHF

abundance: -
v_gene: TRBV2
d_gene: TRBD1
j_gene: TRBJ2-2
CDR3nt: TGTGCCGAATTACCAGGGGGCCAGAACACCGGGGAGCTGTTTTTT
CDR3aa: CAELPGGQNTGELFF

abundance: -
v_gene: TRBV14
d_gene: TRBD1
j_gene: TRBJ2-2
CDR3nt: TGTGCCAGCAGCCAGCAAAGGACAGGGGGCACCGGGGAGCTGTTTTTT
CDR3aa: CASSQQRTGGTGELFF

abundance: -
v_gene: TRBV9
d_gene: -
j_gene: TRBJ1-2
CDR3nt: TGTGCCAGCAGCGTAGTAGTGGACAAGGGATCCTATGGCTACACCTTC
CDR3aa: CASSVVVDKGSYGYTF

abundance: once
v_gene: TRBV7-3
d_gene: -
j_gene: TRBJ2-5
CDR3nt: TGTGCCAGCAGCCGGGTGGGGCGGACCCAAGAGACCCAGTACTTC
CDR3aa: CASSRVGRTQETQYF

abundance: once
v_gene: TRBV7-2
d_gene: TRBD2
j_gene: TRBJ2-3
CDR3nt: TGTGCCAGCAGCCCGGGACTAGCGGGGAACACAGATACGCAGTATTTT
CDR3aa: CASSPGLAGNTDTQYF

abundance: -
v_gene: TRBV9
d_gene: -
j_gene: TRBJ2-7
CDR3nt: TGTGCCAGCAGCGTCAATGCGGCCTACGAGCAGTACTTC
CDR3aa: CASSVNAAYEQYF

abundance: -
v_gene: TRBV12-5
d_gene: -
j_gene: TRBJ1-2
CDR3nt: TGTGCTAGTGGTACTACAGGTCGCTATGGCTATGGCTACACCTTC
CDR3aa: CASGTTGRYGYGYTF

abundance: -
v_gene: TRBV7-3
d_gene: -
j_gene: TRBJ1-1
CDR3nt: TGTGCCAGCAGCTTAAGGGGGGAAACGCGTGAAGCTTTCTTT
CDR3aa: CASSLRGETREAFF

abundance: -
v_gene: TRBV4-3
d_gene: -
j_gene: TRBJ2-1
CDR3nt: TGCGCCAGCAGCCACCCCGAGGGCCTCCTCTACAATGAGCAGTTCTTC
CDR3aa: CASSHPEGLLYNEQFF